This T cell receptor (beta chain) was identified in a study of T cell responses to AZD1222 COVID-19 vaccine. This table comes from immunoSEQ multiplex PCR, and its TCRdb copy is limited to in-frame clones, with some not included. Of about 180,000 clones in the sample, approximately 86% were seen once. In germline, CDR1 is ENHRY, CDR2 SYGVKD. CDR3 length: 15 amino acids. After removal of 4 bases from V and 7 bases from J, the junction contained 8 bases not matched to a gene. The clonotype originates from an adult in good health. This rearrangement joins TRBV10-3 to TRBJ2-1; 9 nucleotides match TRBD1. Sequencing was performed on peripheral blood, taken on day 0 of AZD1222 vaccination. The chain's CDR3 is CAISGPDRGLNEQFF. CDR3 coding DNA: TGTGCCATCAGTGGCCCGGACAGGGGTCTGAATGAGCAGTTCTTC.